This T cell receptor (beta chain) was identified in a study of T cell changes during pregnancy in multiple sclerosis. Repertoires were generated with immunoSEQ multiplex PCR, while TCRdb's copy carries only in-frame clones and drops some. The sample has some 37,000 clones; more than 75% are singletons. By proportion, this clone is medium-sized. The CDR3 is made up of 14 amino acids. Germline CDR1 and CDR2: SGDLS and YYNGEE. V dropped 5 bases and J dropped 0 bases, with 9 bases sitting between them. The TCR was taken from a female donor with multiple sclerosis, enrolled in a pregnancy study. The genes are TRBV9 and TRBJ1-3, with a tentative D call TRBD1 (6 bases). The starting material was CD4+ T cells from peripheral blood mononuclear cells, obtained in the first trimester of pregnancy. The CDR3 reads CASSRTDSGNTIYF. DNA of the CDR3: TGTGCCAGCAGTCGGACAGACTCTGGAAACACCATATATTTT.